The clone carrying this T cell receptor beta chain has just a few counts. The target antigen is unknown. The CDR3 loop spans 16 amino acids. Germline V gene lookup returns CDR1 MGHRA and CDR2 YSYEKL. Trimming stripped 6 bases from V and 2 bases from J, with 19 bases between. These data are taken from a study of siplizumab effects on memory and regulatory T cells. Findings of the study overall: It seemed that naive T cells were more diverse than memory cells and were major contributors to the alloresponse. Roughly 80-97% of proliferating CD4+ or CD8+ clones defied assignment to a naive or memory phenotype. Siplizumab significantly decreased alloreactive sequences from unstimulated CD4+ memory cells. Confirmation was lacking for the suppressive function of proliferating Tregs derived from siplizumab cultures.

The protocol was immunoSEQ multiplex PCR, while the TCRdb copy is restricted to in-frame clones and leaves out a portion. The sample records about 82,000 clones, approximately 88% being singletons. The clonotype originates from a human donor in good health. The rearrangement uses TRBV4-1 and TRBJ1-2; TRBD1 is a possible D gene (5 bases). The specimen sequenced was Tregs sorted from blood. The CDR3 nucleotides are TGCGCCAGCAGTCAGGGATGGCAGGGCAACAACTATGGCTACACCTTC. Its translation: CASSQGWQGNNYGYTF.